These 26 T cell receptor beta chains were all obtained from the same sample, sequenced in a study of blood T cell repertoires in COVID-19 (dated by TCRdb to 2020 to 2021). Libraries were built with the immunoSEQ multiplex PCR assay. As stored in TCRdb, this immuneACCESS dataset retains in-frame rearrangements with V and J assigned. A fraction of the clones does not appear; measured against another copy, unresolved V genes explain less than half of the discrepancy, and the remainder lacks a known reason. The sample has around 260,000 clones on record, around 89% of them singletons. The ten largest account for approximately 0.84% of the sample. Sequences were obtained from peripheral blood. The receptors were gathered from a man aged 25 to 40 with acute or convalescent COVID-19.

V is TRBV5-4 and J is TRBJ1-2; D perhaps matches TRBD1 (5 bases). V lost 0 bases, J lost 3 bases, and 9 bases lay in between. CDR1 SGHNT and CDR2 YYREEE come from the germline V gene (reference sequence). CDR3 length: 14 amino acids. The CDR3 nucleotides are TGTGCCAGCAGCTTGGGTCAGGGCGACTATGGCTACACCTTC. Its protein is CASSLGQGDYGYTF.

V usage is TRBV4-1 and J usage is TRBJ1-1; 7 bases are shared with TRBD1. V shed 5 bases, J shed 0 bases, and the junction held 12 bases outside the gene matches. CDR1 is MGHRA, CDR2 YSYEKL, per germline. The CDR3 has 17 amino acids. Here the CDR3 reads CASSSRTGGYMNTEAFF. The CDR3 nucleotides read TGCGCCAGCAGCTCACGGACAGGAGGGTATATGAACACTGAAGCTTTCTTT.

The chain carries TRBV9 and TRBJ2-1, with a possible D match to TRBD1 (5 bases). CDR3 length equals 15 residues. CDR1 is SGDLS and CDR2 is YYNGEE in the germline V gene. V was shortened by 6 bases and J by 8 bases, with 21 bases between the two germline ends. DNA of the CDR3: TGTGCCAGCACCAGAGACGTCAGGGTTTTCGATGAGCAGTTCTTC. Its protein is CASTRDVRVFDEQFF.

The count of this clone is one. This chain links TRBV30 with TRBJ1-5; D is uncertain. V was pared by 0 bases and J by 0 bases, with 18 bases between. This CDR3 has 18 residues. The germline V gene encodes CDR1 GTSNPN and CDR2 SVGIG (reference sequence). CDR3 nucleotide sequence: TGTGCCTGGAGTGTTCGCGGCCGCACCCACCCTAGCAATCAGCCCCAGCATTTT. Translation: CAWSVRGRTHPSNQPQHF. Using reference TRBV30 and TRBJ1-5 for the parts outside the CDR3, the full variable domain is SQTIHQWPATLVQPVGSPLSLECTVEGTSNPNLYWYRQAAGRGLQLLFYSVGIGQISSEVPQNLSASRPQDRQFILSSKKLLLSDSGFYLCAWSVRGRTHPSNQPQHFGDGTRLSIL.

This chain links TRBV13 with TRBJ2-1; D ambiguous. Trimming stripped 3 bases from V and 5 bases from J, with 11 bases between. Germline V gene lookup returns CDR1 PRHDT and CDR2 FYEKMQ (reference sequence). This CDR3 comprises 14 residues. The CDR3 sequence: CASSLVVSDNEQFF. The CDR3, as DNA: TGTGCCAGCAGCTTGGTTGTATCGGACAATGAGCAGTTCTTC.

This chain uses TRBV29-1 with TRBJ1-2, with D perhaps matching TRBD1 (5 bases). Germline CDR1 reads SQVTM; CDR2 reads ANQGSEA. CDR3 length: 16 amino acids. Trimming removed 1 base from V and 4 bases from J, with 19 bases in between. Written as DNA, the CDR3 is TGCAGCGTTGAAGGGTGGGACTATCAGGGTGGCTATGGCTACACCTTC. It codes for CSVEGWDYQGGYGYTF.

The chain combines TRBV3-1 (or the pseudogene TRBV3-2) with TRBJ2-1, with 8 nucleotides matching TRBD1. Germline loops: CDR1 LGHDT, CDR2 YNNKEL (reference sequence). The CDR3 runs to 15 residues. The V and J ends lost 3 bases and 3 bases, in that order; junction bases with no gene match: 4. CDR3 coding DNA: TGTGCCAGCAGCCATGGACAGGGTAACTACAATGAGCAGTTCTTC. Protein product: CASSHGQGNYNEQFF.

The chain joins TRBV11-2 to TRBJ2-7; TRBD1 aligns across 9 bases. CDR1 and CDR2 from the germline V gene are SGHAT and FQNNGV. J lost 2 bases, V lost 1 base, and 6 bases had no gene match. The CDR3 loop spans 16 amino acids. CDR3 in amino acids: CASSLAAGTGPYEQYF. DNA of the CDR3: TGTGCCAGCAGCTTAGCGGCCGGGACAGGGCCCTACGAGCAGTACTTC. Combining the CDR3 with reference TRBV11-2 and TRBJ2-7 gives the whole variable domain EAGVAQSPRYKIIEKRQSVAFWCNPISGHATLYWYQQILGQGPKLLIQFQNNGVVDDSQLPKDRFSAERLKGVDSTLKIQPAKLEDSAVYLCASSLAAGTGPYEQYFGPGTRLTVT.

J is TRBJ1-2 and V is TRBV28, with a possible D match to TRBD1 (6 bases). The length of the CDR3 is 13 residues. Germline V gene data show CDR1 as MDHEN and CDR2 as SYDVKM. V gave up 5 bases and J gave up 4 bases, with 11 bases separating them. Here the CDR3 reads CASSPDSPYGYTF. The CDR3 DNA is TGTGCCAGCAGTCCGGACAGCCCCTATGGCTACACCTTC.

The chain's CDR3 is CASSIIRNGVSYNEQFF. The CDR3 DNA follows: TGTGCCAGCAGCATCATCCGTAACGGGGTAAGCTACAATGAGCAGTTCTTC. The rearrangement uses TRBV21-1 and TRBJ2-1; TRBD2 reflects the table's D call only, with no check against the DNA. TRBV21-1 is marked as a pseudogene. This CDR3 comprises 17 residues.

The chain joins TRBV12-3 or TRBV12-4 to TRBJ1-2, with D maybe TRBD1 (5 bases). The CDR3 runs 13 residues. The V and J ends lost 2 bases and 3 bases respectively, with 7 bases between them. The CDR3 loop is CASSLLQDYGYTF. The CDR3 DNA is TGTGCCAGCAGTTTATTACAGGACTATGGCTACACCTTC.

CDR3 bases: TGTGCCAGCAGTGAATCGCGGACAGGCGAAGCTTTCTTT. This sequence encodes CASSESRTGEAFF. The J gene is TRBJ1-1, the V gene TRBV6-1; TRBD1 matches 7 bases. V was pared by 2 bases and J by 8 bases, with 5 bases of the junction left unmatched. This CDR3 has 13 residues. Germline V lookup: CDR1 MNHNS, CDR2 SASEGT.

Points on this clone: This CDR3 is also generated by other DNA sequences in the sample. The V call is TRBV5-1, the J call TRBJ2-7, with 11 bases that match TRBD2. The germline V gene has CDR1 SGHRS and CDR2 YFSETQ. V lost 3 bases, J lost 3 bases, and 2 bases stayed unmatched. The CDR3 length is 14 residues. DNA for the CDR3: TGCGCCAGCAGCTCAACTAGCGGGAGCTACGAGCAGTACTTC. This codes for CASSSTSGSYEQYF.

V gene TRBV12-3 or TRBV12-4 combines with J gene TRBJ1-2; D not certain. The V and J ends lost 6 bases and 8 bases respectively, with 10 bases between them. The CDR3 contains 11 residues. Here the CDR3 reads CASSRSRGYTF. In nucleotides, the CDR3 is TGTGCCAGCAGCCGGTCTCGAGGCTACACCTTC.

The DNA for the CDR3 is TGTGCCAGCAGTTTGAGGGTCAGTCAGCCCCAGCATTTT. Amino acids: CASSLRVSQPQHF. The chain is built from TRBV12-3 or TRBV12-4 and TRBJ1-5; D call uncertain. The CDR3 runs to 13 residues. The V end was cut by 3 bases, the J end by 6 bases, with 9 bases between.

The chain is built from TRBV3-1 (or the pseudogene TRBV3-2) and TRBJ2-3; TRBD2 aligns across 9 bases. The CDR3 loop spans 15 amino acids. The V gene's germline CDR1 is LGHDT and CDR2 YNNKEL (reference sequence). J was trimmed by 4 bases and V by 4 bases; bases with no gene match: 6. CDR3 nucleotide sequence: TGTGCCAGCAGCCGGTCTAGCGGGGTCGCAGATACGCAGTATTTT. Its protein is CASSRSSGVADTQYF.

In this sample, this clone turned up a few times. The chain recombines TRBV5-4 with TRBJ1-1; 7 bases align to TRBD1. CDR1 is SGHNT and CDR2 is YYREEE in the germline V gene (reference sequence). V shed 3 bases, J shed 6 bases, and the junction held 5 bases outside the gene matches. The CDR3 is 13 residues long. The CDR3 protein is CASSSGRGPEAFF. The CDR3 DNA reads TGTGCCAGCAGCTCTGGTAGGGGGCCTGAAGCTTTCTTT.

In this sample, this clone turned up a few times. This chain connects TRBV5-1 to TRBJ2-7; 11 bases are a match to TRBD2. The CDR3 loop spans 14 amino acids. Germline values: CDR1 SGHRS, CDR2 YFSETQ. Trimming removed 5 bases from V and 5 bases from J; junction bases left unmatched: 6. The CDR3 region has the DNA TGCGCCAGCAGACTGGGACTAGCGGAGCACGAGCAGTACTTC. Encoded protein: CASRLGLAEHEQYF. The full variable domain, in which reference TRBV5-1 and TRBJ2-7 provide the parts outside the CDR3, is KAGVTQTPRYLIKTRGQQVTLSCSPISGHRSVSWYQQTPGQGLQFLFEYFSETQRNKGNFPGRFSGRQFSNSRSEMNVSTLELGDSALYLCASRLGLAEHEQYFGPGTRLTVT.

DNA for the CDR3: TGTGCCAGCAACCCGGGGGTCCTCAATCAGCCCCAGCATTTT. Translated: CASNPGVLNQPQHF. The rearrangement joins TRBV28 to TRBJ1-5; possible D gene TRBD1, 5 bases. Deletions cut 7 bases from V and 3 bases from J, with 13 bases between. CDR1 is MDHEN, CDR2 SYDVKM, per germline. The CDR3 covers 14 residues.

V usage is TRBV3-1 (or the pseudogene TRBV3-2) and J usage is TRBJ1-1; D is unresolved. The V end was cut by 4 bases, the J end by 1 base, with 13 bases between. The germline V gene encodes CDR1 LGHDT and CDR2 YNNKEL (reference sequence). The CDR3 has 15 amino acids. Written as DNA, the CDR3 is TGTGCCAGCAGCCTTTCCGACACGCCGAACACTGAAGCTTTCTTT. Residues: CASSLSDTPNTEAFF.

The rearrangement joins TRBV27 to TRBJ2-3, with TRBD2 matching 11 bases. V shed 6 bases and J 2 bases; nucleotides not matched to a gene: 13. The CDR3 is 18 amino acids. Looked up from germline, CDR1 is MNHEY and CDR2 is SMNVEV (reference sequence). This CDR3 is CASRAIAGGLADTDTQYF. In DNA form, the CDR3 reads TGTGCCAGCAGAGCGATCGCCGGGGGACTAGCGGACACAGATACGCAGTATTTT.

The chain links TRBV6-5 to TRBJ2-7; TRBD2 aligns across 8 bases. The CDR3 covers 15 residues. V shed 4 bases, J shed 3 bases, and the junction held 8 bases outside the gene matches. The germline CDR1 and CDR2 sequences are MNHEY and SVGAGI. The DNA for the CDR3 is TGTGCCAGCAGTTCCCTAGGAGCGGGAGACTACGAGCAGTACTTC. Encoded protein: CASSSLGAGDYEQYF.

This sequence joins TRBV6-5 and TRBJ1-5, with 8 positions matching TRBD1. The CDR3 is made up of 14 amino acids. Germline assignment: CDR1 MNHEY and CDR2 SVGAGI. J gave up 5 bases and V 6 bases, and 6 bases lay outside the gene matches. Written as DNA, the CDR3 is TGTGCCAGCAGGGCAGGGACAGGTTATCAGCCCCAGCATTTT. Residues: CASRAGTGYQPQHF.

This chain uses TRBV27 with TRBJ2-7; 10 nucleotides match TRBD1. This CDR3 is built from 15 residues. V gave up 5 bases and J gave up 6 bases; unmatched junction bases: 10. Germline V gene sequence: CDR1 MNHEY, CDR2 SMNVEV (reference sequence). CDR3 nucleotide sequence: TGTGCCAGCAGTCAGCGCGGGACAGGGGTTTCCGAGCAGTACTTC. Residues: CASSQRGTGVSEQYF.

The chain combines TRBV27 with TRBJ1-2; the D gene is possibly TRBD1 (6 bases). The CDR3 loop spans 13 amino acids. From germline, CDR1 is MNHEY and CDR2 SMNVEV (reference sequence). V gave up 8 bases and J gave up 8 bases, with 18 bases separating them. CDR3 sequence reads: CASSPRGAEGYTF. CDR3 sequence (DNA): TGTGCCAGCTCCCCTCGGGGGGCGGAAGGCTACACCTTC.

This chain links TRBV7-2 with TRBJ2-5; TRBD2 agrees at 11 bases. V lost 5 bases, J lost 10 bases, and 6 bases stayed unmatched. This CDR3 is 13 amino acids long. The germline gives CDR1 SGHTA, CDR2 FQGNSA. The CDR3 reads CASSPSGGRDQYF. The CDR3 bases are TGTGCCAGCAGCCCTAGCGGGGGGAGGGACCAGTACTTC. Filled out from reference TRBV7-2 and TRBJ2-5, the complete variable domain reads GAGVSQSPSNKVTEKGKDVELRCDPISGHTALYWYRQSLGQGLEFLIYFQGNSAPDKSGLPSDRFSAERTGGSVSTLTIQRTQQEDSAVYLCASSPSGGRDQYFGPGTRLLVL.